This entry lists 28 T cell receptor beta chains sequenced from one sample in a study of T cells in tumors after PD-1 blockade. Sequencing was performed with immunoSEQ multiplex PCR; in TCRdb, only in-frame clones are kept and a portion is missing. The sample includes about 63,000 clones, around 74% seen only once; the top ten take about 4.8%. The sample consisted of PBMCs, taken after anti-PD-1 treatment. These receptors all stem from a human donor with basal cell carcinoma.

Only a few counts were recorded for this clone. J is TRBJ1-2 and V is TRBV19; D is ambiguous. Germline CDR1 LNHDA, CDR2 SQIVND (reference sequence). The CDR3 has 12 residues. V was pared by 7 bases and J by 4 bases, with 10 bases between. CDR3 sequence: CASKEGSYGYTF. In DNA form, the CDR3 reads TGTGCCAGTAAAGAGGGTTCCTATGGCTACACCTTC. The complete variable domain, with remaining parts taken from reference TRBV19 and TRBJ1-2, reads DGGITQSPKYLFRKEGQNVTLSCEQNLNHDAMYWYRQDPGQGLRLIYYSQIVNDFQKGDIAEGYSVSREKKESFPLTVTSAQKNPTAFYLCASKEGSYGYTFGSGTRLTVV.

This chain's CDR3 is CASSPSSTYEQYF. The DNA for the CDR3 is TGTGCCAGCAGTCCCTCGAGCACCTACGAGCAGTACTTC. The chain joins TRBV7-2 to TRBJ2-7; no reliable D call. V was cut by 6 bases and J by 2 bases, with 11 bases left in between. CDR1 is SGHTA and CDR2 is FQGNSA in the germline V gene. The CDR3 spans 13 residues.

The rearrangement uses TRBV19 and TRBJ1-5, with D unresolved. Trimming took off 7 bases at V and 0 bases at J, with 7 bases between the two ends. The length of the CDR3 is 13 residues. CDR1 and CDR2 from the germline V gene are LNHDA and SQIVND (reference sequence). CDR3 sequence (DNA): TGTGCCAGTAACTTCCATAGCAATCAGCCCCAGCATTTT. Residues: CASNFHSNQPQHF.

A note on this clone: The junction departs from germline at one end; a sequencing error may be responsible. The same CDR3 is also encoded by other DNA sequences in this sample. The rearrangement links TRBV5-4 to TRBJ1-1; D is unclear. CDR1 SGHNT and CDR2 YYREEE come from the germline V gene (reference sequence). This CDR3 comprises 13 residues. The DNA for the CDR3 is TGCGCCAGCAGAACAACACGGAACACTGAAGCTTTCTTT. It encodes CASRTTRNTEAFF.

The chain is built from TRBV6-4 and TRBJ1-5; a weak D match, TRBD1 (6 bases). V was trimmed by 4 bases and J by 1 base, leaving 11 bases between them. The CDR3 has 15 amino acids. Germline CDR1 and CDR2: MRHNA and SNTAGT. This CDR3 reads CASSVQGGSNQPQHF. The CDR3 bases are TGTGCCAGCAGTGTACAAGGGGGAAGCAATCAGCCCCAGCATTTT.

This clone appeared many times. The chain links TRBV28 to TRBJ2-5; D is perhaps TRBD2 (6 bases). Germline V gene data show CDR1 as MDHEN and CDR2 as SYDVKM. The ends were cut back, 7 bases at V and 5 bases at J, with 14 bases in the middle. The length of the CDR3 is 13 residues. CDR3 protein: CASTEGRGETQYF. CDR3 nucleotide sequence: TGTGCCAGCACGGAGGGGAGAGGCGAGACCCAGTACTTC.

The CDR3 DNA sequence: TGTGCCAGCAGTGACAGGGGGGGGAACACTGAAGCTTTCTTT. This sequence encodes CASSDRGGNTEAFF. V usage is TRBV6-1 and J usage is TRBJ1-1, with 7 bases aligning to TRBD1. Germline CDR1 MNHNS, CDR2 SASEGT. This CDR3 has 14 residues. Trimming at V came to 3 bases and at J to 1 base, leaving 2 bases not matched to a gene.

The V gene is TRBV6-1, the J gene TRBJ2-7; tentatively, D is TRBD1 or TRBD2 (5 bases each). The V and J ends lost 3 bases and 0 bases respectively, with 18 bases between them. Germline-derived CDR1 and CDR2 are MNHNS and SASEGT. The CDR3 length is 17 residues. CDR3 region: CASSDGGGRVYSYEQYF. CDR3 bases: TGTGCCAGCAGTGATGGAGGAGGCAGGGTATACTCCTACGAGCAGTACTTC.

This chain connects TRBV3-1 (or the pseudogene TRBV3-2) to TRBJ2-6; 9 nucleotides agree with TRBD1. The germline V gene encodes CDR1 LGHDT and CDR2 YNNKEL (reference sequence). After removal of 3 bases from V and 15 bases from J, the junction contained 9 bases not matched to a gene. This CDR3 contains 14 residues. The CDR3 region has the DNA TGTGCCAGCAGCCAGGGGGACAGGGAGGGACCCCTGACTTTC. Translated, it gives CASSQGDREGPLTF.

The V gene is TRBV6-6, the J gene TRBJ1-6; the D is unclear. V gave up 5 bases and J gave up 6 bases, with 11 bases separating them. Germline CDR1 MNHNY, CDR2 SVGAGI (reference sequence). CDR3 length: 14 residues. The CDR3 region is CASSRQGINSPLHF. DNA for the CDR3: TGTGCCAGCAGTAGACAAGGCATTAATTCACCCCTCCACTTT.

The V call is TRBV6-4, the J call TRBJ2-3; the D gene is possibly TRBD2 (6 bases). Trimming removed 3 bases at V and 1 base at J, with 8 bases between. Germline V lookup: CDR1 MRHNA, CDR2 SNTAGT. The CDR3 runs to 14 residues. This chain's CDR3 is CASSEASGTDTQYF. The CDR3 DNA reads as TGTGCCAGCAGTGAGGCTAGCGGCACAGATACGCAGTATTTT.

The V and J genes are TRBV5-1 and TRBJ2-3; D perhaps matches TRBD1 (6 bases). Trimming cost V 5 bases and J 3 bases, with 13 bases left between them. Germline CDR1 is SGHRS and CDR2 is YFSETQ. CDR3 length: 14 residues. In DNA, the CDR3 is TGCGCCAGCAGTCATTCCACAGGGACAGATACGCAGTATTTT. Translation gives CASSHSTGTDTQYF.

CDR3 in amino acids: CASSGPLQPYEQYF. The CDR3 DNA reads as TGTGCCAGCAGCGGCCCCCTGCAGCCCTACGAGCAGTACTTC. The J gene is TRBJ2-7, the V gene TRBV5-4; no definite D call. Germline CDR1 and CDR2: SGHNT and YYREEE (reference sequence). V was pared by 4 bases and J by 2 bases, with 13 bases between. The length of the CDR3 is 14 residues.

The chain employs TRBV4-2 and TRBJ2-7; 14 bases align to TRBD2. Germline CDR1 is LGHNA and CDR2 is YNFKEQ. The CDR3 consists of 16 residues. The ends lost 2 bases at V and 2 bases at J; junction bases unmatched: 2. The CDR3 reads CASSQQTSGGAYEQYF. The CDR3 nucleotides read TGTGCCAGCAGCCAACAGACTAGCGGGGGGGCCTACGAGCAGTACTTC.

In its sample, this clone was seen a few times. This chain joins TRBV10-3 and TRBJ1-1; no clear D. Trimming left V 6 bases short and J 1 base short, with 15 bases between. CDR1 is ENHRY, CDR2 SYGVKD, per germline. CDR3 length: 15 residues. As DNA, the CDR3 is TGTGCCATCAGCCTCCATCCGACAACGAACACTGAAGCTTTCTTT. Translated: CAISLHPTTNTEAFF.

The chain uses TRBV14 and TRBJ1-3; D remains ambiguous. The CDR3 length is 14 residues. The V end was cut by 3 bases, the J end by 0 bases, with 6 bases between. The germline CDR1 and CDR2 sequences are SGHDN and FVKESK. The CDR3 is CASSHDRSGNTIYF. The CDR3 region has the DNA TGTGCCAGCAGCCATGATCGCTCTGGAAACACCATATATTTT.

In its sample, this clone was seen a few times. The chain uses TRBV9 and TRBJ2-2, with 10 bases aligning to TRBD1. The CDR3 length is 17 residues. The germline gives CDR1 SGDLS, CDR2 YYNGEE. Germline trimming cut 4 bases from V and 0 bases from J; bases unmatched to any gene: 6. CDR3 amino acids: CASSLMTGGANTGELFF. CDR3 DNA sequence: TGTGCCAGCAGCCTGATGACAGGGGGCGCGAACACCGGGGAGCTGTTTTTT.

The chain recombines TRBV27 with TRBJ2-1; 7 positions match TRBD2. The length of the CDR3 is 17 residues. Per the germline V gene, CDR1 is MNHEY and CDR2 is SMNVEV (reference sequence). J gave up 4 bases and V 5 bases, and 14 bases lay outside the gene matches. CDR3: CASSLRGGGLAYNEQFF. CDR3 nucleotide sequence: TGTGCCAGCAGTCTCCGCGGGGGAGGGCTCGCATACAATGAGCAGTTCTTC.

The chain is built from TRBV19 and TRBJ1-2; maybe TRBD1 (5 bases). V was shortened by 3 bases and J by 5 bases, with 10 bases between the two germline ends. CDR3 size: 13 residues. The germline gives CDR1 LNHDA, CDR2 SQIVND (reference sequence). CDR3 DNA sequence: TGTGCCAGTAGTATCGACAGACGATATGGCTACACCTTC. This codes for CASSIDRRYGYTF.

The rearrangement joins TRBV14 to TRBJ2-1; D possibly corresponds to TRBD1 (5 bases). Trimming took 3 bases from V and 6 from J, leaving 9 bases between them. The V gene's germline CDR1 is SGHDN and CDR2 FVKESK. This CDR3 region has 13 residues. The CDR3 region has the DNA TGTGCCAGCAGCCAGGTCAGGGTCAATGAGCAGTTCTTC. It translates to CASSQVRVNEQFF.

V is TRBV13 and J is TRBJ1-2; D is unclear. Germline V gene data show CDR1 as PRHDT and CDR2 as FYEKMQ (reference sequence). Trimming took 6 bases from V and 0 from J, leaving 20 bases between them. CDR3 length: 17 residues. The CDR3 spells CASRVRGGLPSNYGYTF. CDR3 bases: TGTGCCAGCAGGGTCCGTGGAGGGCTTCCTTCTAACTATGGCTACACCTTC.

The J gene is TRBJ2-4, the V gene TRBV11-1, with D tentatively TRBD2 (5 bases). Trimming shortened V by 5 bases and J by 2 bases, and 10 bases separated the two germline ends. The CDR3 is 14 amino acids. Germline assignment: CDR1 SGHAT and CDR2 FQDESV (reference sequence). CDR3 nucleotides: TGTGCCAGCAGCGAGACCGGGACCAAAAACATTCAGTACTTC. It is translated as CASSETGTKNIQYF.

The chain joins TRBV6-5 to TRBJ2-1, with TRBD1 matching over 11 bases. Trimming took 4 bases from V and 7 from J; bases not matched to a gene: 9. The CDR3 covers 16 residues. Germline CDR1 reads MNHEY; CDR2 reads SVGAGI. CDR3 sequence: CASSWTGGPIGNEQFF. DNA of the CDR3: TGTGCCAGCAGTTGGACAGGGGGCCCGATTGGGAATGAGCAGTTCTTC.

V is TRBV5-1 and J is TRBJ2-7; a possible D gene is TRBD1 (6 bases). Trimming took off 3 bases at V and 3 bases at J, with 10 bases between the two ends. Germline lookup yields CDR1 SGHRS and CDR2 YFSETQ. The CDR3 is 13 residues long. CDR3 amino acids: CASSWGQGYEQYF. DNA of the CDR3: TGCGCCAGCAGCTGGGGGCAGGGCTACGAGCAGTACTTC.

This chain connects TRBV15 to TRBJ1-1; D not resolved. The ends were cut back, 3 bases at V and 7 bases at J, with 15 bases in the middle. In germline, CDR1 is LNHNV, CDR2 YYDKDF (reference sequence). The length of the CDR3 is 14 residues. The DNA for the CDR3 is TGTGCCACCAGCAGGGGTTTTCGGGATCATGAAGCTTTCTTT. Translation: CATSRGFRDHEAFF.

This clone was counted a few times. This rearrangement joins TRBV5-1 to TRBJ2-5, with D possibly matching TRBD2 (7 bases). The CDR3 spans 14 residues. CDR1 SGHRS and CDR2 YFSETQ come from the germline V gene. V was clipped by 7 bases and J by 4 bases, with 17 bases between them. The CDR3 loop is CASVSGGGSETQYF. In DNA, the CDR3 is TGCGCCAGCGTTTCGGGGGGCGGGTCAGAGACCCAGTACTTC. Full variable domain (rest looked up from reference TRBV5-1 and TRBJ2-5): KAGVTQTPRYLIKTRGQQVTLSCSPISGHRSVSWYQQTPGQGLQFLFEYFSETQRNKGNFPGRFSGRQFSNSRSEMNVSTLELGDSALYLCASVSGGGSETQYFGPGTRLLVL.

The V and J genes are TRBV10-3 and TRBJ2-3, with D uncertain. The CDR3 extends over 12 amino acids. The germline V and J ends were trimmed by 3 bases and 2 bases, with 3 bases remaining between them. Germline CDR1 is ENHRY and CDR2 is SYGVKD. The CDR3 DNA sequence: TGTGCCATCAGTGAAAACACAGATACGCAGTATTTT. Encoded protein: CAISENTDTQYF.

This clone showed up just once. CDR3 bases: TGTGCCAGCAGCTTAAGTCAGACCTACGAGCAGTACTTC. Translated: CASSLSQTYEQYF. The chain uses TRBV11-3 and TRBJ2-7, with D unresolved. Germline CDR1 reads SGHNT; CDR2 reads YENEEA. Trimming cost V 2 bases and J 2 bases, with 7 bases left between them. The CDR3 is 13 amino acids.